The clone carrying this T cell receptor beta chain came up many times. This CDR3 spans 15 amino acids. V lost 3 bases, J lost 3 bases, and 7 bases stayed unmatched. In germline, CDR1 is DFQATT, CDR2 SNEGSKA (reference sequence). The record originates from a study of Graves' ophthalmopathy and Graves' hyperthyroidism. Overall study: Ahead of any treatment, peripheral blood was obtained at the initial diagnosis.

Scientists amplified the TCR beta CDR3 regions from RNA transcripts. HTBI primers primed a first-round RT-PCR, and a second-round multiplex PCR followed. TCRdb fed the multiplex PCR reads into MiXCR, producing one record per CDR3 protein. This table has roughly 39,000 distinct CDR3 sequences, around half appearing once. Stable hyperthyroidism was defined by absence of ophthalmopathy within 18 months of follow-up. Clinicians diagnosed using symptoms, serum thyroxine, TRAb, thyroid ultrasound and orbital computed tomography. As the starting material, approximately 10 ml of fresh peripheral blood yielded the PBMCs.

Sequencing input: peripheral blood. This receptor was taken from an adult woman with stable Graves' hyperthyroidism. The V call is TRBV20-1, the J call TRBJ1-4; 7 positions match TRBD1. The CDR3 DNA reads TGCAGTGCTAGGGACCCCAGGGGGTCTAATGAAAAACTGTTTTTT. Protein sequence: CSARDPRGSNEKLFF.